This T cell receptor delta chain originates from a study of gamma-delta chains in newborns, infants, children. Study overall: Microbial exposure reportedly drives polyclonal innate γδ T cell expansion after birth.

Regarding this clone: A far larger clone is only one base removed, so a read error is likely.

Germline values: CDR1 GEAIGNYY, CDR2 EKD. This CDR3 is 19 amino acids long. TCRdb re-analyzed the reads via CATT. The data hold 950 to 1,500 delta-chain clones, with more than 3.5% observed a single time. The genes are TRDV2 and TRDJ3; 13 bases line up with TRDD3. Sequencing used blood. This receptor was taken from a child who was a newborn, infant or young child, either healthy, febrile or measles-vaccinated (not recorded which). The CDR3 coding sequence is TGTGCCCGTGACAGACTGGGGGATACGTTTGCCTGGGACACCCGACAGATGTTTTTC. Its translation: CARDRLGDTFAWDTRQMFF.